This passage covers 31 T cell receptor beta chains from one sample sequenced in a study of blood T cell repertoires in COVID-19. Sequencing was performed with immunoSEQ multiplex PCR; in TCRdb, only in-frame clones are kept and a portion is missing. The repertoire holds over 130,000 clones, with 84% as singletons. Sequenced sample: PBMCs or T cells enriched from blood (not recorded which). These receptors were collected from a woman aged 45-65 years with acute COVID-19.

The rearrangement links TRBV27 to TRBJ1-1; D remains unclear. This CDR3 comprises 13 residues. The V gene lost 1 base and the J gene lost 1 base, with 4 bases spanning the gap. Germline V gene data show CDR1 as MNHEY and CDR2 as SMNVEV (reference sequence). CDR3 in amino acids: CASSLFRNTEAFF. CDR3 nucleotides: TGTGCCAGCAGTTTATTCAGGAACACTGAAGCTTTCTTT.

The rearrangement joins TRBV2 to TRBJ1-2; possible D gene TRBD1, 5 bases. This CDR3 contains 13 residues. Germline CDR1 is SNHLY and CDR2 is FYNNEI. V lost 7 bases to trimming and J lost 8 bases, with 17 bases between them. Here the CDR3 reads CASTFAQGEGYTF. The CDR3 DNA reads as TGTGCCAGCACCTTTGCGCAGGGTGAGGGCTACACCTTC.

The V and J genes are TRBV7-9 and TRBJ2-3; D call uncertain. The CDR3 is 8 residues long. Germline lookup yields CDR1 SEHNR and CDR2 FQNEAQ (reference sequence). Trimming stripped 5 bases from V and 12 bases from J, with 3 bases between. The CDR3 loop reads CASSSQYF. CDR3 in DNA: TGTGCCAGCAGCAGCCAGTATTTT.

This clone was observed a few times. The rearrangement uses TRBV19 and TRBJ1-1; perhaps TRBD1 as D (6 bases). The V end was cut by 7 bases, the J end by 13 bases, with 19 bases between. This CDR3 is built from 12 residues. Germline V CDR1 and CDR2: LNHDA, SQIVND (reference sequence). CDR3 sequence reads: CASTRREGEVFF. DNA of the CDR3: TGTGCCAGTACCCGACGGGAGGGGGAGGTTTTCTTT.

This sequence joins TRBV6-5 and TRBJ2-5, with D unresolved. From germline, CDR1 is MNHEY and CDR2 SVGAGI. V shed 4 bases and J shed 2 bases, with 2 bases lying between them. The CDR3 length is 11 residues. CDR3 in amino acids: CASSLQETQYF. CDR3 nucleotides: TGTGCCAGCAGTTTACAAGAGACCCAGTACTTC.

V and J are TRBV3-1 (or the pseudogene TRBV3-2) and TRBJ1-6; D might be TRBD1 (5 bases). Trimming took 3 bases from V and 10 from J, leaving 16 bases between them. CDR3 length: 15 residues. From germline, CDR1 is LGHDT and CDR2 YNNKEL (reference sequence). CDR3 in DNA: TGTGCCAGCAGCCAGAGGGGAGGGGTTGAATCACCCCTCCACTTT. Amino acid sequence: CASSQRGGVESPLHF.

The gene calls are TRBV12-3 or TRBV12-4 and TRBJ1-1; possibly TRBD1 for D (5 bases). This CDR3 has 13 amino acids. Trimming pared 3 bases from V and 4 bases from J, leaving 9 bases between. CDR3 nucleotide sequence: TGTGCCAGCAGTTTTCAGGGTAGCACTGAAGCTTTCTTT. Protein: CASSFQGSTEAFF.

This chain joins TRBV9 and TRBJ1-2; 10 bases line up with TRBD1. Trimming removed 4 bases from V and 6 bases from J; junction bases left unmatched: 9. The germline V gene has CDR1 SGDLS and CDR2 YYNGEE. The CDR3 loop spans 15 amino acids. The CDR3 DNA reads TGTGCCAGCAGCTCAAACTCCGGGACAGGGGATGGCTACACCTTC. This encodes CASSSNSGTGDGYTF.

This clone was recorded only once. This chain uses TRBV12-3 or TRBV12-4 with TRBJ2-7, with 13 bases matching TRBD2. This CDR3 contains 13 residues. Germline trimming cut 10 bases from V and 4 bases from J; bases unmatched to any gene: 4. For the CDR3, the DNA is TGTGCCACCGGACTAGCGGGAGTATACGAGCAGTACTTC. Its protein product is CATGLAGVYEQYF.

The CDR3 here is CASSQGQGAFYNEQFF. Written as DNA, the CDR3 is TGTGCCAGCAGTCAAGGACAGGGGGCATTCTACAATGAGCAGTTCTTC. The chain employs TRBV2 and TRBJ2-1, with TRBD1 matching 11 bases. The V gene's germline CDR1 is SNHLY and CDR2 FYNNEI. The J segment lost 3 bases and the V segment lost 5 bases, leaving 6 bases of the junction unmatched. This CDR3 is built from 16 residues.

This sequence joins TRBV28 and TRBJ1-4; possibly TRBD1 for D (5 bases). This CDR3 contains 14 residues. V lost 2 bases, J lost 7 bases, and 11 bases lay in between. Germline CDR1 is MDHEN and CDR2 is SYDVKM. CDR3 region: CASSLRGSSEKLFF. The CDR3 bases are TGTGCCAGCAGTTTACGGGGGTCGTCTGAAAAACTGTTTTTT.

The chain combines TRBV9 with TRBJ2-1; the match to TRBD2 covers 9 bases. The CDR3 totals 20 residues. J gave up 4 bases and V 4 bases, and 21 bases lay outside the gene matches. The germline CDR1 and CDR2 sequences are SGDLS and YYNGEE. This chain's CDR3 is CASSMPRLAVQRMGYNEQFF. The CDR3 region has the DNA TGTGCCAGCAGCATGCCCCGACTAGCGGTCCAACGGATGGGGTACAATGAGCAGTTCTTC.

The V gene is TRBV21-1, the J gene TRBJ1-6. TRBV21-1 is termed a pseudogene. CDR3 length: 18 residues. CDR3 loop: CASSIGLATRTSNSPLHF. The CDR3 nucleotides read TGTGCCAGCAGCATTGGGCTAGCTACACGTACATCTAATTCACCCCTCCACTTT.

In DNA form, the CDR3 reads TGTGCCAGCAGCCAAGACGGGACAGTGGGCGGTGAAGCTTTCTTT. Its protein is CASSQDGTVGGEAFF. J is TRBJ1-1 and V is TRBV3-1 (or the pseudogene TRBV3-2), with 7 bases aligning to TRBD1. Trimming at V came to 0 bases and at J to 7 bases, leaving 8 bases not matched to a gene. The V gene's germline CDR1 is LGHDT and CDR2 YNNKEL (reference sequence). The CDR3 consists of 15 residues.

This chain links TRBV19 with TRBJ2-7; TRBD1 matches at 9 bases. The trim removed 4 bases at V and 2 bases at J, leaving 6 bases unmatched. The CDR3 length is 15 residues. CDR1 and CDR2 (germline): LNHDA, SQIVND (reference sequence). In nucleotides, the CDR3 is TGTGCCAGTAGTAACCCCGGGACAGGGCCCTACGAGCAGTACTTC. Its protein product is CASSNPGTGPYEQYF. Based on the CDR3 plus reference TRBV19 and TRBJ2-7, the full variable domain is DGGITQSPKYLFRKEGQNVTLSCEQNLNHDAMYWYRQDPGQGLRLIYYSQIVNDFQKGDIAEGYSVSREKKESFPLTVTSAQKNPTAFYLCASSNPGTGPYEQYFGPGTRLTVT.

CDR3 loop: CASSPALLAAPSYEQYF. The DNA of the CDR3 is TGTGCCAGCAGCCCTGCCCTACTAGCGGCCCCCTCCTACGAGCAGTACTTC. V is TRBV7-2 and J is TRBJ2-7; TRBD2 matches 8 bases. This CDR3 comprises 17 residues. Per germline, CDR1 SGHTA and CDR2 FQGNSA. Unmatched junction bases numbered 12, after V lost 5 bases and J lost 0 bases.

This chain joins TRBV6-1 and TRBJ2-1, with TRBD1 identical over 7 bases. With V trimmed by 2 bases and J by 5 bases, 3 bases remained unmatched. The V gene's germline CDR1 is MNHNS and CDR2 SASEGT. CDR3 length: 14 residues. This CDR3 reads CASSEQGTDNEQFF. The CDR3 nucleotides read TGTGCCAGCAGTGAACAGGGGACAGACAATGAGCAGTTCTTC.

The CDR3 protein is CASSLEGSYNSPLHF. The CDR3 coding sequence is TGTGCCAGCAGCTTAGAGGGGTCCTATAATTCACCCCTCCACTTT. This chain links TRBV13 with TRBJ1-6; maybe TRBD1 (5 bases). This CDR3 is 15 amino acids long. The V gene's germline CDR1 is PRHDT and CDR2 FYEKMQ (reference sequence). The V end was cut by 1 base, the J end by 1 base, with 5 bases between.

The genes are TRBV2 and TRBJ1-2; D call uncertain. The CDR3 runs 14 residues. V dropped 6 bases and J dropped 8 bases, with 19 bases sitting between them. The germline V gene encodes CDR1 SNHLY and CDR2 FYNNEI. The CDR3 sequence is CASSEGLVSFGYTF. As DNA, the CDR3 is TGTGCCAGCAGCGAGGGTCTCGTGAGTTTCGGCTACACCTTC.

This clone was detected once. The V and J genes are TRBV4-1 and TRBJ2-5; TRBD1 is a possible D gene (6 bases). Germline CDR1 and CDR2: MGHRA and YSYEKL. V lost 3 bases to trimming and J lost 4 bases, with 12 bases between them. The CDR3 length is 14 residues. DNA for the CDR3: TGCGCCAGCAGCCATCACAGGGTTGGAGAGACCCAGTACTTC. This codes for CASSHHRVGETQYF.

The chain has TRBV30 and TRBJ1-2, with D perhaps TRBD1 (6 bases). Germline loops: CDR1 GTSNPN, CDR2 SVGIG (reference sequence). The CDR3 has 13 residues. Trimming left V 1 base short and J 7 bases short, with 13 bases between. The CDR3 bases are TGTGCCTGGAGTGCCGTCGAAGGGGGTGGCTACACCTTC. It specifies CAWSAVEGGGYTF.

The count of this clone is one. The V call is TRBV15, the J call TRBJ2-7; 13 bases fit TRBD2. The CDR3 covers 16 residues. Germline V gives CDR1 LNHNV, CDR2 YYDKDF (reference sequence). Unmatched junction bases numbered 3, after V lost 2 bases and J lost 2 bases. The CDR3 region is CATSRQGTSGAYEQYF. In DNA form, the CDR3 reads TGTGCCACCAGCAGACAAGGGACTAGCGGGGCCTACGAGCAGTACTTC.

V and J are TRBV7-2 and TRBJ2-5; 7 positions agree with TRBD1. This CDR3 contains 15 residues. V trimming: 5 bases; J trimming: 12 bases; junction bases outside the gene matches: 18. Germline CDR1 and CDR2: SGHTA and FQGNSA. The CDR3 nucleotides are TGTGCCAGCAGCCACGAGGGGGCACAGGGGAGCGTCAAGTACTTC. Its translation: CASSHEGAQGSVKYF.

This clone rates as medium-sized. The V and J genes are TRBV4-1 and TRBJ1-5, with D tentatively TRBD1 (6 bases). Trimming shortened V by 0 bases and J by 0 bases, and 12 bases separated the two germline ends. From germline, CDR1 is MGHRA and CDR2 YSYEKL. The CDR3 loop spans 17 amino acids. CDR3 DNA sequence: TGCGCCAGCAGCCAAGATGGAGGGGGGGATAGCAATCAGCCCCAGCATTTT. Its protein product is CASSQDGGGDSNQPQHF.

This clone was seen just once. The V gene is TRBV18, the J gene TRBJ2-2, with 8 bases fitting TRBD2. CDR1 is KGHSH, CDR2 LQKENI, per germline. CDR3 length equals 15 residues. V lost 1 base and J lost 7; bases outside the gene matches: 5. This CDR3 is CASSPLGTSDGELFF. CDR3 in DNA: TGTGCCAGCTCACCACTCGGGACTAGTGACGGGGAGCTGTTTTTT.

This rearrangement joins TRBV19 to TRBJ1-2; 9 nucleotides align to TRBD1. This CDR3 is 17 amino acids long. CDR1 and CDR2 (germline): LNHDA, SQIVND (reference sequence). J lost 11 bases, V lost 4 bases, and 20 bases had no gene match. The CDR3, as DNA: TGTGCCAGTAGTACAACTTTGGGGGACAGGGCCACAGTACGTTACACCTTC. It translates to CASSTTLGDRATVRYTF.

Here the CDR3 DNA reads TGTGCCAGCAGCCTAGGGACTAGCGGGGACCAGCAGTACTTC. Amino acid sequence: CASSLGTSGDQQYF. This sequence joins TRBV7-9 and TRBJ2-7; 13 bases match TRBD2. The V gene end was trimmed by 5 bases and the J gene end by 8 bases; junction bases not matched to a gene: 6. Germline V gene lookup returns CDR1 SEHNR and CDR2 FQNEAQ (reference sequence). The CDR3 loop spans 14 amino acids.

The chain is built from TRBV19 and TRBJ1-3, with a weak D call TRBD1 (5 bases). CDR3 length equals 16 residues. Germline V gene lookup returns CDR1 LNHDA and CDR2 SQIVND (reference sequence). V lost 7 bases to trimming and J lost 0 bases, with 16 bases between them. CDR3 protein: CASKADRLNSGNTIYF. The CDR3 DNA reads TGTGCCAGTAAAGCAGACAGATTGAACTCTGGAAACACCATATATTTT.

The chain links TRBV2 to TRBJ2-7, with 14 positions matching TRBD2. The V and J ends lost 10 bases and 3 bases, in that order; junction bases with no gene match: 5. The CDR3 length is 14 residues. In germline, CDR1 is SNHLY, CDR2 FYNNEI. Here the CDR3 DNA reads TGTGCCACAGCGGGGACTAGCGGGAGCTACGAGCAGTACTTC. Translating gives CATAGTSGSYEQYF.

This chain links TRBV21-1 with TRBJ2-7; the table's D call, TRBD1, was not checked against the DNA. TRBV21-1 represents a pseudogene. This CDR3 contains 13 residues. The CDR3 spells CGQGLKSSYEQYF. CDR3 DNA: TGTGGACAGGGGTTGAAGAGCTCCTACGAGCAGTACTTC.

The chain recombines TRBV6-5 with TRBJ2-7, with D tentatively TRBD2 (6 bases). This CDR3 is 14 amino acids long. Germline loops: CDR1 MNHEY, CDR2 SVGAGI. Trimming left V 7 bases short and J 4 bases short, with 17 bases between. CDR3 coding DNA: TGTGCCAGCACCGCAGGGACTCCAGCTTACGAGCAGTACTTC. Its protein product is CASTAGTPAYEQYF.